This T cell receptor beta chain was documented in a study of OX40 agonist ivuxolimab in advanced cancers. The wider study: All patients had ivuxolimab intravenously every 2 weeks at 0.01 to 10 mg/kg. Aged about 20 to 80 with a mean of 60 years, they were around 83% male.

The CDR3 is 16 residues long. Looked up from germline, CDR1 is SGHTA and CDR2 is FQGNSA. J was trimmed by 1 base and V by 5 bases; bases with no gene match: 8. Method: immunoSEQ multiplex PCR; TCRdb's copy keeps in-frame clones and lacks some. Of more than 35,000 clones listed, about 80% were seen once; the top ten hold around a tenth. The rearrangement joins TRBV7-2 to TRBJ2-3, with 8 bases aligning to TRBD2. Sample: CD4+ or CD8+ T cells sorted from blood, taken in a trial of the OX40 agonist ivuxolimab. The sequence came from an adult with an advanced solid tumor such as melanoma, head and neck, liver or kidney cancer. In DNA, the CDR3 is TGTGCCAGCAGCCCCGGGAGGGGGGCCGGCACAGATACGCAGTATTTT. The encoded protein is CASSPGRGAGTDTQYF.